A single sample gave rise to the 10 T cell receptor beta chains below, sequenced in a study of T cells in Graves' hyperthyroidism and ophthalmopathy. TCR beta CDR3 region amplification was performed from RNA transcripts. The HTBI set primed first-round TCR CDR3 RT-PCR. TCRdb fed the multiplex PCR reads into MiXCR, producing one record per CDR3 protein. The data show 400,000 to 500,000 distinct CDR3 sequences, with roughly 14% seen just once and approximately 13% held by the top ten. The sequencing input was blood. All receptors derive from a man aged 18 to 30 with Graves' ophthalmopathy.

This clonotype was counted at least ten times. The junction departs from germline at one end; a sequencing error may be responsible. The V call is TRBV2, the J call TRBJ1-1; TRBD1 might be the D (5 bases). This CDR3 region has 11 residues. Per germline, CDR1 SNHLY and CDR2 FYNNEI. CDR3 sequence: CAGGGNSEAFF. The CDR3 nucleotides read TGTGCCGGTGGGGGGAACTCTGAAGCTTTCTTT.

This clonotype occurred a few times. The rearrangement uses TRBV7-6 and TRBJ2-7; D might be TRBD2 (6 bases). The CDR3 runs to 14 residues. V was clipped by 4 bases and J by 6 bases, with 16 bases between them. CDR1 and CDR2 (germline): SGHVS, FNYEAQ. The CDR3 protein is CASSSEGLEGEQYF. The CDR3 DNA reads as TGTGCCAGCAGCTCGGAGGGACTTGAGGGCGAGCAGTACTTC.

This clonotype was recorded at least ten times. This chain connects TRBV20-1 to TRBJ1-2; D unclear. Germline V gene lookup returns CDR1 DFQATT and CDR2 SNEGSKA (reference sequence). Trimming left V 0 bases short and J 8 bases short, with 4 bases between. The CDR3 runs 10 residues. The CDR3 sequence: CSARDSGYTF. CDR3 bases: TGCAGTGCTAGAGATTCGGGCTACACCTTC.

The sample holds many counts of this clonotype. The chain employs TRBV11-2 and TRBJ2-1; D is ambiguous. Per germline, CDR1 SGHAT and CDR2 FQNNGV. V lost 3 bases and J lost 5, with 8 bases in between. This CDR3 contains 13 residues. CDR3 sequence: CASSLRNNNEQFF. The CDR3, as DNA: TGTGCCAGCAGCTTGCGGAATAACAATGAGCAGTTCTTC. Full variable domain (missing parts from reference TRBV11-2 and TRBJ2-1): EAGVAQSPRYKIIEKRQSVAFWCNPISGHATLYWYQQILGQGPKLLIQFQNNGVVDDSQLPKDRFSAERLKGVDSTLKIQPAKLEDSAVYLCASSLRNNNEQFFGPGTRLTVL.

This clonotype was observed at least ten times. This sequence joins TRBV12-3 or TRBV12-4 and TRBJ1-6, with TRBD1 matching over 8 bases. V gave up 5 bases and J gave up 10 bases; unmatched junction bases: 7. The CDR3 extends over 14 amino acids. This chain's CDR3 is CASSPTGGESPLHF. Written as DNA, the CDR3 is TGTGCCAGCAGTCCTACAGGGGGAGAATCACCCCTCCACTTT.

This clonotype was detected many times. The V and J genes are TRBV27 and TRBJ1-5; 10 nucleotides align to TRBD1. Per the germline V gene, CDR1 is MNHEY and CDR2 is SMNVEV (reference sequence). This CDR3 contains 15 residues. V dropped 0 bases and J dropped 7; count of bases not matched to a gene: 3. CDR3 nucleotides: TGTGCCAGCAGTTTATCGACAGGGGGCCGCCAGCCCCAGCATTTT. Its translation is CASSLSTGGRQPQHF.

This clonotype was found many times. The rearrangement joins TRBV9 to TRBJ2-3, with 7 bases aligning to TRBD2. The CDR3 is 14 residues long. The trim removed 2 bases at V and 3 bases at J, leaving 3 bases unmatched. CDR1 and CDR2 from the germline V gene are SGDLS and YYNGEE. The CDR3 loop reads CASSVVGGTDTQYF. The CDR3 DNA follows: TGTGCCAGCAGCGTCGTGGGAGGGACAGATACGCAGTATTTT.

Ten or more counts support this clonotype. The chain joins TRBV7-9 to TRBJ1-2; 9 bases align to TRBD1. V trimming: 5 bases; J trimming: 4 bases; junction bases outside the gene matches: 11. This CDR3 region has 16 residues. Germline V gene data show CDR1 as SEHNR and CDR2 as FQNEAQ (reference sequence). The CDR3 DNA reads TGTGCCAGCAGCCCCCAAACTGGACAGGGGACCTATGGCTACACCTTC. Residues: CASSPQTGQGTYGYTF.

There are a few counts of this clonotype. The chain has TRBV20-1 and TRBJ2-7; TRBD2 is a possible D gene (6 bases). The CDR3 consists of 18 residues. The germline gives CDR1 DFQATT, CDR2 SNEGSKA (reference sequence). Trimming removed 4 bases at V and 2 bases at J, with 27 bases between. The CDR3: CSATHRPRGIAEAYEQYF. The CDR3 bases are TGCAGTGCTACCCACAGACCTCGGGGAATAGCGGAGGCCTACGAGCAGTACTTC.

The chain joins TRBV7-8 to TRBJ2-4; either TRBD1 or TRBD2 may fit D (6 bases each). Germline V lookup: CDR1 SGHVS, CDR2 FQNEAQ. The CDR3 extends over 15 amino acids. V was cut by 5 bases and J by 6 bases, with 17 bases left in between. The CDR3 protein is CASSPQIGGRNIQYF. For the CDR3, the DNA is TGTGCCAGCAGCCCCCAGATCGGGGGCCGAAACATTCAGTACTTC.